Below are 17 T cell receptor beta chains sequenced from a single sample in a study of shared clonotypes between healthy human individuals. The method was immunoSEQ multiplex PCR; TCRdb's version includes in-frame clones alone and lacks a portion of them. The data contain 470,000 or so clones, 65% to 85% of them singletons. Material: PBMCs. Receptors originate from a woman in her thirties or forties in good health. Some clones in this sample may be carry-over from other donors' samples.

This rearrangement joins TRBV7-9 to TRBJ2-7, with 11 positions matching TRBD2. The CDR3 is 15 amino acids. Germline loops: CDR1 SEHNR, CDR2 FQNEAQ (reference sequence). V lost 5 bases to trimming and J lost 6 bases; unmatched junction nucleotides: 9. In DNA form, the CDR3 reads TGTGCCAGCAGCACAGGGACTAGCGGATTTCGCGAGCAGTACTTC. This translates into CASSTGTSGFREQYF. The entire variable domain, with the rest obtained from reference TRBV7-9 and TRBJ2-7, is as follows: DTGVSQNPRHKITKRGQNVTFRCDPISEHNRLYWYRQTLGQGPEFLTYFQNEAQLEKSRLLSDRFSAERPKGSFSTLEIQRTEQGDSAMYLCASSTGTSGFREQYFGPGTRLTVT.

This clone was counted a single time. This sequence joins TRBV7-8 and TRBJ2-3, with unresolved D. The germline CDR1 and CDR2 sequences are SGHVS and FQNEAQ. V was shortened by 5 bases and J by 2 bases, with 8 bases between the two germline ends. The CDR3 is made up of 13 amino acids. This CDR3 is CASSLHYTDTQYF. The DNA for the CDR3 is TGTGCCAGCAGCCTTCATTACACAGATACGCAGTATTTT. The whole variable domain, remainder taken from reference TRBV7-8 and TRBJ2-3, is GAGVSQSPRYKVAKRGQDVALRCDPISGHVSLFWYQQALGQGPEFLTYFQNEAQLDKSGLPSDRFFAERPEGSVSTLKIQRTQQEDSAVYLCASSLHYTDTQYFGPGTRLTVL.

CDR3 residues: CASSPLVGELFF. The CDR3 nucleotides read TGTGCCAGCAGCCCGTTAGTAGGGGAGCTGTTTTTT. The rearrangement joins TRBV7-9 to TRBJ2-2; no definite D call. CDR1 is SEHNR, CDR2 FQNEAQ, per germline (reference sequence). Trimming shortened V by 5 bases and J by 8 bases, and 9 bases separated the two germline ends. The CDR3 contains 12 residues.

This clone was seen only a few times. The chain joins TRBV5-1 to TRBJ1-2; tentative D call: TRBD1 (5 bases). The CDR3 has 13 amino acids. V was shortened by 5 bases and J by 3 bases, with 11 bases between the two germline ends. The germline gives CDR1 SGHRS, CDR2 YFSETQ. The CDR3 spells CASSKLGDYGYTF. DNA of the CDR3: TGCGCCAGCAGTAAATTAGGGGACTATGGCTACACCTTC.

CDR3: CATSRDSRPTYEQYF. CDR3 in DNA: TGTGCCACCAGCAGAGATTCGCGGCCAACCTACGAGCAGTACTTC. The chain is built from TRBV15 and TRBJ2-7; D remains unclear. V gave up 0 bases and J gave up 2 bases, with 11 bases separating them. The CDR3 has 15 amino acids. The germline gives CDR1 LNHNV, CDR2 YYDKDF (reference sequence).

This clone was recorded a few times. This chain links TRBV6-5 with TRBJ2-7; 7 bases line up with TRBD1. The V segment lost 4 bases and the J segment 2 bases; nucleotides outside the gene matches: 5. The CDR3 runs to 14 residues. CDR1 MNHEY and CDR2 SVGAGI come from the germline V gene. The CDR3 DNA is TGTGCCAGCAGTTCCCACAGGGGAACCTACGAGCAGTACTTC. This codes for CASSSHRGTYEQYF.

The chain is built from TRBV15 and TRBJ2-1; 7 bases are a match to TRBD2. The junction had 7 bases not matched to a gene; V was cut back by 0 bases and J by 2 bases. From germline, CDR1 is LNHNV and CDR2 YYDKDF (reference sequence). The CDR3 contains 17 residues. The CDR3 sequence: CATSRDSWREPYNEQFF. CDR3 bases: TGTGCCACCAGCAGAGATTCTTGGCGGGAGCCCTACAATGAGCAGTTCTTC.

The chain joins TRBV7-5 to TRBJ2-7. TRBV7-5 is an annotated pseudogene. The CDR3 covers 14 residues. The CDR3 protein is CARSQNTPAYEQYF. Here the CDR3 DNA reads TGTGCCAGAAGCCAGAACACACCGGCCTACGAGCAGTACTTC.

As to this clone: A much larger clone differs by one base, so this may be a read error. This chain joins TRBV7-3 and TRBJ2-3; a possible D gene is TRBD2 (6 bases). The V end lost 4 bases, the J end lost 1 base, and 15 bases lay between the germline ends. CDR3 length: 16 amino acids. Per the germline V gene, CDR1 is SGHTA and CDR2 is FQGTGA. The chain's CDR3 is CASSSGGGSGTDTQYF. The CDR3 DNA reads as TGTGCCAGCAGCTCCGGGGGTGGGAGCGGCACAGATACGCAGTATTTT.

The rearrangement uses TRBV5-1 and TRBJ1-2, with D uncertain. The V and J ends lost 4 bases and 7 bases respectively, with 8 bases between them. Looked up from germline, CDR1 is SGHRS and CDR2 is YFSETQ. This CDR3 has 11 residues. The CDR3 DNA reads TGCGCCAGCAGCAACGACGGTGGCTACACCTTC. Its protein product is CASSNDGGYTF.

There are a few counts of this clone. The chain has TRBV6-5 and TRBJ2-6; weak D call: TRBD2 (6 bases). The V gene's germline CDR1 is MNHEY and CDR2 SVGAGI. CDR3 length: 15 amino acids. V dropped 10 bases and J dropped 2 bases, with 15 bases sitting between them. CDR3 nucleotide sequence: TGTGCCACTAAGCGGACGGGGGCTGGGGCCAACGTCCTGACTTTC. It codes for CATKRTGAGANVLTF.

This clone was counted a single time. The chain recombines TRBV7-9 with TRBJ1-1, with D perhaps TRBD1 (5 bases). V lost 5 bases and J lost 4, with 14 bases in between. Germline V lookup: CDR1 SEHNR, CDR2 FQNEAQ (reference sequence). CDR3 length: 14 amino acids. The CDR3 DNA reads TGTGCCAGCAGCCACCGGGACTTGGGCACTGAAGCTTTCTTT. Amino acid sequence: CASSHRDLGTEAFF.

This chain joins TRBV10-3 and TRBJ1-1; 10 positions match TRBD1. Losses at the gene ends were 0 bases for V and 4 bases for J; bases not matched to a gene: 2. The CDR3 consists of 15 residues. Per germline, CDR1 ENHRY and CDR2 SYGVKD. For the CDR3, the DNA is TGTGCCATCAGTGAGTCAGACAGGGGGCTCACTGAAGCTTTCTTT. Amino acid sequence: CAISESDRGLTEAFF.

The CDR3 DNA sequence: TGCGCCAGCAGCCCGGGGGGTTTAGTTACAGATACGCAGTATTTT. Protein sequence: CASSPGGLVTDTQYF. This chain joins TRBV5-1 and TRBJ2-3; 7 bases are a match to TRBD2. Germline CDR1 is SGHRS and CDR2 is YFSETQ. The V gene end was trimmed by 4 bases and the J gene end by 3 bases; junction bases not matched to a gene: 8. The CDR3 is 15 amino acids.

The sample holds one count of this clone. The chain recombines TRBV19 with TRBJ1-4, with no clear D. The germline gives CDR1 LNHDA, CDR2 SQIVND (reference sequence). The V end was cut by 3 bases, the J end by 4 bases, with 9 bases between. The CDR3 is 14 residues long. CDR3 region: CASSMPYGNEKLFF. DNA for the CDR3: TGTGCCAGTAGTATGCCGTACGGTAATGAAAAACTGTTTTTT.

In its sample, this clone was seen once. A far larger clone is off by one base, so a read error is likely. The same CDR3 can be traced to other DNA sequences in this sample. This chain connects TRBV7-2 to TRBJ1-2; no clear D. Trimming removed 7 bases from V and 8 bases from J, with 17 bases in between. Germline-derived CDR1 and CDR2 are SGHTA and FQGNSA. There are 13 residues in the CDR3. The CDR3 bases are TGTGCCAGCACCGAGGACCCTCTGGGGGGCTACACCTTC. It specifies CASTEDPLGGYTF. Full variable domain (outside the CDR3, taken from reference TRBV7-2 and TRBJ1-2): GAGVSQSPSNKVTEKGKDVELRCDPISGHTALYWYRQSLGQGLEFLIYFQGNSAPDKSGLPSDRFSAERTGGSVSTLTIQRTQQEDSAVYLCASTEDPLGGYTFGSGTRLTVV.

This clone appeared a few times. This chain joins TRBV14 and TRBJ1-1; D not resolved. The CDR3 extends over 16 amino acids. Looked up from germline, CDR1 is SGHDN and CDR2 is FVKESK. Trimming took off 4 bases at V and 4 bases at J, with 19 bases between the two ends. CDR3 sequence: CASSPGYGLGGTEAFF. The CDR3 DNA is TGTGCCAGCAGCCCGGGATATGGGTTGGGTGGCACTGAAGCTTTCTTT.